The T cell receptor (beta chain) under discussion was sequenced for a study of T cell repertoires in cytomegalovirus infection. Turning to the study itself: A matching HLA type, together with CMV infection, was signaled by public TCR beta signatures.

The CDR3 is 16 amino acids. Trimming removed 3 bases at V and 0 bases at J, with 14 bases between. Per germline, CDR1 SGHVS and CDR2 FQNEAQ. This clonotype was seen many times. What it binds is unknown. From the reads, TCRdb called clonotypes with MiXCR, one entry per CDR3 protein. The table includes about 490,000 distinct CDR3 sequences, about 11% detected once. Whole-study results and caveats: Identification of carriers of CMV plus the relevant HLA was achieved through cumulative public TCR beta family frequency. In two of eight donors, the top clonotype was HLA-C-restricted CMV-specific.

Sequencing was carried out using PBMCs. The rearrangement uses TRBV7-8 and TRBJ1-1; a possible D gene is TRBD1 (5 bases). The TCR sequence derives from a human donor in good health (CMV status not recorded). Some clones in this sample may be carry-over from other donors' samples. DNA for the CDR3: TGTGCCAGCAGCTTCAGCAGGGCGAGGATGAACACTGAAGCTTTCTTT. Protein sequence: CASSFSRARMNTEAFF. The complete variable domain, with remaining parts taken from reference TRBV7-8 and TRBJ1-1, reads GAGVSQSPRYKVAKRGQDVALRCDPISGHVSLFWYQQALGQGPEFLTYFQNEAQLDKSGLPSDRFFAERPEGSVSTLKIQRTQQEDSAVYLCASSFSRARMNTEAFFGQGTRLTVV.